This T cell receptor (beta chain) appears in the sequencing data of a study of regulatory T cells in long-lasting Graves disease. Investigators prepared the TCR beta libraries by applying iRepertoire HTBI primers and Arm-PCR of CDR3 regions. TCRdb called the multiplex PCR reads again in MiXCR, with one record for every CDR3 protein. The sample holds 560,000 or so distinct CDR3 sequences, approximately 16% seen once. Per the germline V gene, CDR1 is MNHNS and CDR2 is SASEGT. V dropped 6 bases and J dropped 7 bases, with 18 bases sitting between them. This CDR3 is built from 14 residues. The time point is: newly diagnosed GD, antithyroid drugs for less than 3 months. Isolated PBMC RNA provided the starting material for the TCR library. Another study also made use of these data, one on T cells in Graves' hyperthyroidism and ophthalmopathy.

V gene TRBV6-1 combines with J gene TRBJ2-5; possibly TRBD2 for D (6 bases). The sequenced sample was peripheral blood mononuclear cells (PBMCs), obtained at new diagnosis, from a patient treated with antithyroid drugs. The source of this sequence is a man aged 18 to 29 with Graves disease. In nucleotides, the CDR3 is TGTGCCAGCAGCATCCCGGAGGGGCAGGGGACCCAGTACTTC. Its protein product is CASSIPEGQGTQYF.